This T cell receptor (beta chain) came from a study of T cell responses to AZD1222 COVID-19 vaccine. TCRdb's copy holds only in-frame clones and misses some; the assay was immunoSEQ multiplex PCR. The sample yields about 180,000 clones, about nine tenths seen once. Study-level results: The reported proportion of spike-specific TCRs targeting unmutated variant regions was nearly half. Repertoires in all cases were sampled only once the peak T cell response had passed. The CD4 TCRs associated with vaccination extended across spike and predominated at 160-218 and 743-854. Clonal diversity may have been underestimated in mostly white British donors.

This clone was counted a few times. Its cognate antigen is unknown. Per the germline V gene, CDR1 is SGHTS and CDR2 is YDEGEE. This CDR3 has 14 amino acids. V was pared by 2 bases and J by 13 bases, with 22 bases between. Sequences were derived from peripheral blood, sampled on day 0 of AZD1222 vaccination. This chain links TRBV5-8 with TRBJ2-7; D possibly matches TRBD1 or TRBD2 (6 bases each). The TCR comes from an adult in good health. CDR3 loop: CASSFGGHVIGTYF. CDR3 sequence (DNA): TGTGCCAGCAGCTTTGGGGGGCACGTTATTGGGACTTACTTC.